Below, 17 T cell receptor beta chains from the same sample are listed, as sequenced in a study of T cell changes during pregnancy in multiple sclerosis. Profiled with immunoSEQ multiplex PCR; TCRdb holds only in-frame clones, not every one. The sample lists 60,000 to 75,000 clones, roughly nine tenths occurring once. This specimen was peripheral blood, taken after pregnancy. The receptor source for this set is a female donor with multiple sclerosis, enrolled in a pregnancy study.

The rearrangement uses TRBV11-2 and TRBJ1-1; 8 nucleotides align to TRBD1. The CDR3 covers 14 residues. The V gene end was trimmed by 2 bases and the J gene end by 4 bases; junction bases not matched to a gene: 3. The V gene's germline CDR1 is SGHAT and CDR2 FQNNGV. The CDR3 DNA reads as TGTGCCAGCAGCTTACCAACAGGGGGCACTGAAGCTTTCTTT. It specifies CASSLPTGGTEAFF.

The chain recombines TRBV28 with TRBJ2-7; D not resolved. Between the trimmed V and J ends, which lost 5 bases and 0 bases, there was a span of 17 bases. The CDR3 covers 16 residues. Germline CDR1 and CDR2: MDHEN and SYDVKM. The CDR3: CASSPSRLVLSYEQYF. The CDR3 bases are TGTGCCAGCAGTCCCTCGAGGCTTGTTCTCTCCTACGAGCAGTACTTC. Full variable domain (remainder filled in from reference TRBV28 and TRBJ2-7): DVKVTQSSRYLVKRTGEKVFLECVQDMDHENMFWYRQDPGLGLRLIYFSYDVKMKEKGDIPEGYSVSREKKERFSLILESASTNQTSMYLCASSPSRLVLSYEQYFGPGTRLTVT.

This chain connects TRBV9 to TRBJ2-2; a weak D match, TRBD2 (6 bases). The germline gives CDR1 SGDLS, CDR2 YYNGEE. Trimming cost V 1 base and J 8 bases, with 12 bases left between them. The CDR3 sequence is 14 residues long. The CDR3 reads CASSVPIGSGELFF. The CDR3 DNA reads as TGTGCCAGCAGCGTACCCATCGGGAGTGGGGAGCTGTTTTTT.

The chain employs TRBV5-1 and TRBJ2-6; D is perhaps TRBD1 (5 bases). CDR3 length equals 16 residues. CDR1 is SGHRS and CDR2 is YFSETQ in the germline V gene. The V end was cut by 3 bases, the J end by 1 base, with 11 bases between. The CDR3 loop is CASSSDSLSGANVLTF. CDR3 DNA: TGCGCCAGCAGCTCCGACAGCCTATCTGGGGCCAACGTCCTGACTTTC.

The rearrangement links TRBV18 to TRBJ2-5, with 7 bases lining up with TRBD2. The V segment lost 3 bases and the J segment 4 bases; nucleotides outside the gene matches: 8. The CDR3 is 15 amino acids. The germline V gene encodes CDR1 KGHSH and CDR2 LQKENI. CDR3 sequence: CASSPPSREGETQYF. CDR3 nucleotides: TGTGCCAGCTCACCTCCTTCAAGGGAGGGAGAGACCCAGTACTTC.

V and J are TRBV4-1 and TRBJ2-2, with a weak D call TRBD1 (6 bases). The CDR3 loop spans 15 amino acids. The germline gives CDR1 MGHRA, CDR2 YSYEKL. The V gene lost 8 bases and the J gene lost 5 bases, with 18 bases spanning the gap. The DNA of the CDR3 is TGCGCCAGCCGCCTTGTACAGGGTGGAACCGGGGAGCTGTTTTTT. Protein product: CASRLVQGGTGELFF.

This chain joins TRBV29-1 and TRBJ2-1; 8 bases fit TRBD2. The V gene's germline CDR1 is SQVTM and CDR2 ANQGSEA. This CDR3 has 13 residues. Trimming at V came to 2 bases and at J to 6 bases, leaving 3 bases not matched to a gene. CDR3 coding DNA: TGCAGCGTTGAATTACTAGCGGCCAATGAGCAGTTCTTC. Translated: CSVELLAANEQFF.

The chain links TRBV27 to TRBJ2-7; the match to TRBD2 covers 7 bases. The length of the CDR3 is 14 residues. The germline gives CDR1 MNHEY, CDR2 SMNVEV (reference sequence). V trimming: 5 bases; J trimming: 2 bases; junction bases outside the gene matches: 6. The CDR3 protein is CASSPLAEAYEQYF. The CDR3 region has the DNA TGTGCCAGCAGTCCCCTAGCGGAAGCCTACGAGCAGTACTTC.

J is TRBJ1-2 and V is TRBV18, with TRBD1 matching 9 bases. The CDR3 sequence is 17 residues long. The junction had 12 bases not matched to a gene; V was cut back by 2 bases and J by 5 bases. Germline CDR1 KGHSH, CDR2 LQKENI. The CDR3 nucleotides are TGTGCCAGCTCACCAACAGGGGGCATCTATCTGTTTTATGGCTACACCTTC. This codes for CASSPTGGIYLFYGYTF.

This clone came up a few times. This chain joins TRBV6-1 and TRBJ1-1; the D is unclear. Germline V gene lookup returns CDR1 MNHNS and CDR2 SASEGT. Trimming left V 6 bases short and J 5 bases short, with 13 bases between. The CDR3 length is 13 residues. DNA of the CDR3: TGTGCCAGCAGCGAGAACAGCGGGACTGAAGCTTTCTTT. Its translation is CASSENSGTEAFF.

This clone showed up just a few times. The rearrangement joins TRBV6-5 to TRBJ1-3, with D perhaps matching TRBD1 (6 bases). Trimming removed 6 bases from V and 1 base from J, with 10 bases in between. From germline, CDR1 is MNHEY and CDR2 SVGAGI. CDR3 size: 14 residues. CDR3 DNA: TGTGCCAGCAGGCAAGGGGGATCTGGAAACACCATATATTTT. This translates into CASRQGGSGNTIYF.

The sample holds many counts of this clone. This chain connects TRBV6-6 to TRBJ1-1, with D perhaps TRBD1 (5 bases). This CDR3 region has 13 residues. The V end lost 6 bases, the J end lost 1 base, and 9 bases lay between the germline ends. Germline V gene sequence: CDR1 MNHNY, CDR2 SVGAGI (reference sequence). CDR3 in amino acids: CASRSQGNTEAFF. The DNA for the CDR3 is TGTGCCAGCAGGAGTCAGGGGAACACTGAAGCTTTCTTT.

The gene calls are TRBV5-1 and TRBJ2-1; D perhaps matches TRBD2 (6 bases). CDR3 length: 14 amino acids. V was pared by 5 bases and J by 0 bases, with 9 bases between. Germline CDR1 is SGHRS and CDR2 is YFSETQ. CDR3 sequence reads: CASRGGNSYNEQFF. CDR3 nucleotide sequence: TGCGCCAGCAGGGGCGGGAACTCCTACAATGAGCAGTTCTTC.

V and J are TRBV6-1 and TRBJ2-2; 10 positions match TRBD1. With V trimmed by 1 base and J by 6 bases, 8 bases remained unmatched. The V gene's germline CDR1 is MNHNS and CDR2 SASEGT. This CDR3 has 17 residues. CDR3 sequence: CASSEEGQGFIAGELFF. CDR3 coding DNA: TGTGCCAGCAGTGAAGAGGGACAGGGGTTCATAGCCGGGGAGCTGTTTTTT.

The V call is TRBV18, the J call TRBJ2-2; tentatively, D is TRBD1 (5 bases). The germline V gene has CDR1 KGHSH and CDR2 LQKENI. Trimming left V 1 base short and J 6 bases short, with 15 bases between. The CDR3 extends over 16 amino acids. The CDR3 loop reads CASSPQDIGAPGELFF. CDR3 DNA: TGTGCCAGCTCACCACAGGACATTGGGGCCCCCGGGGAGCTGTTTTTT.

The V and J genes are TRBV2 and TRBJ1-3, with D maybe TRBD1 (6 bases). V was clipped by 6 bases and J by 0 bases, with 6 bases between them. The germline V gene encodes CDR1 SNHLY and CDR2 FYNNEI. This CDR3 region has 13 residues. The CDR3 bases are TGTGCCAGCAGACAGGGCTCTGGAAACACCATATATTTT. This sequence encodes CASRQGSGNTIYF.

The V gene is TRBV19, the J gene TRBJ2-6, with TRBD1 matching over 9 bases. Germline values: CDR1 LNHDA, CDR2 SQIVND (reference sequence). V trimming: 9 bases; J trimming: 1 base; junction bases outside the gene matches: 7. The CDR3 contains 16 residues. The CDR3 sequence: CASTTGGSSGANVLTF. CDR3 DNA sequence: TGTGCCAGCACGACAGGGGGAAGTTCTGGGGCCAACGTCCTGACTTTC.